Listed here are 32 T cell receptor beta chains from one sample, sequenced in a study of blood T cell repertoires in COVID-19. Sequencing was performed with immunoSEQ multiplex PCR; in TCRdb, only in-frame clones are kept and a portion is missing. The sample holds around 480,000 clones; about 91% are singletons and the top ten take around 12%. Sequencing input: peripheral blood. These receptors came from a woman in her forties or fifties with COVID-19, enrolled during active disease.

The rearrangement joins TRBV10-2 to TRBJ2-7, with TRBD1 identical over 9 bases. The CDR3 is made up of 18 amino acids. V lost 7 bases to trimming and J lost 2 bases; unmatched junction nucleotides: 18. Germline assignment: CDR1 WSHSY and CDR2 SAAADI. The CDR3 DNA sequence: TGCGCCAGCACTGACCCCTCCCTTTACAGGGGGCTAGCCTACGAGCAGTACTTC. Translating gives CASTDPSLYRGLAYEQYF.

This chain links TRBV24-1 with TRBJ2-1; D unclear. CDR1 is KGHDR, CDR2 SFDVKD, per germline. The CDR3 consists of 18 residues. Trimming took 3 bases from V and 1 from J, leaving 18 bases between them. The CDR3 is CATSDPTTSSRSYNEQFF. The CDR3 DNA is TGTGCCACCAGTGATCCCACGACGAGTAGCAGATCCTACAATGAGCAGTTCTTC.

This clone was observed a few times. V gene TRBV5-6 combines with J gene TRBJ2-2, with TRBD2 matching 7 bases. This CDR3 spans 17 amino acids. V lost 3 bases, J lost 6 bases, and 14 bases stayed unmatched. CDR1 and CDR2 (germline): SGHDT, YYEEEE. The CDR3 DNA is TGTGCCAGCAGCTCTCCCCCTCTGGCGCGGGGGTCCGGGGAGCTGTTTTTT. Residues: CASSSPPLARGSGELFF.

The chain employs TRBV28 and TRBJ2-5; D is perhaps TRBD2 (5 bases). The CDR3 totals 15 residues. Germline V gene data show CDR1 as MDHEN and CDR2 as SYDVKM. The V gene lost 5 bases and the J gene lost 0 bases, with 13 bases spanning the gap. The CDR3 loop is CASSPWTGYQETQYF. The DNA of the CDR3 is TGTGCCAGCAGTCCCTGGACTGGATACCAAGAGACCCAGTACTTC. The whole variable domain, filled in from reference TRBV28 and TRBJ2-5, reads DVKVTQSSRYLVKRTGEKVFLECVQDMDHENMFWYRQDPGLGLRLIYFSYDVKMKEKGDIPEGYSVSREKKERFSLILESASTNQTSMYLCASSPWTGYQETQYFGPGTRLLVL.

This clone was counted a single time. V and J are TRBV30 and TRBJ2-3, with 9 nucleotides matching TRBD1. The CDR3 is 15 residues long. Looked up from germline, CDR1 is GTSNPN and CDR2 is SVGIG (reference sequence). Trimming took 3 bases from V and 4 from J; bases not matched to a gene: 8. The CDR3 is CAWRYRGQGADTQYF. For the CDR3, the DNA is TGTGCCTGGAGGTACAGGGGGCAGGGGGCAGATACGCAGTATTTT.

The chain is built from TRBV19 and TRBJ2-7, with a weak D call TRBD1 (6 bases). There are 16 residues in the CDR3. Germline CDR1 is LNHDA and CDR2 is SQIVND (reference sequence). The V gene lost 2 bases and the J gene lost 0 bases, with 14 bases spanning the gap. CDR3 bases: TGTGCCAGTAGTATATCCACCACAGGGCCCTCCTACGAGCAGTACTTC. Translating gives CASSISTTGPSYEQYF.

The CDR3: CASSSAGQGMYYEQYF. The CDR3 nucleotides are TGTGCCAGCAGCTCGGCAGGACAGGGAATGTACTACGAGCAGTACTTC. The chain uses TRBV5-4 and TRBJ2-7, with 8 bases lining up with TRBD1. The germline gives CDR1 SGHNT, CDR2 YYREEE (reference sequence). Unmatched junction bases numbered 11, after V lost 3 bases and J lost 3 bases. CDR3 length: 16 amino acids. The variable domain in full, with the rest retrieved from reference TRBV5-4 and TRBJ2-7, is ETGVTQSPTHLIKTRGQQVTLRCSSQSGHNTVSWYQQALGQGPQFIFQYYREEENGRGNFPPRFSGLQFPNYSSELNVNALELDDSALYLCASSSAGQGMYYEQYFGPGTRLTVT.

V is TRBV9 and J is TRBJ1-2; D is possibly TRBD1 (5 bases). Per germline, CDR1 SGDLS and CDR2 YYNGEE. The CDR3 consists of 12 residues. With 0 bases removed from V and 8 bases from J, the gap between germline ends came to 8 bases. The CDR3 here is CASSVDGGGYTF. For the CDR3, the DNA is TGTGCCAGCAGCGTAGACGGGGGAGGCTACACCTTC.

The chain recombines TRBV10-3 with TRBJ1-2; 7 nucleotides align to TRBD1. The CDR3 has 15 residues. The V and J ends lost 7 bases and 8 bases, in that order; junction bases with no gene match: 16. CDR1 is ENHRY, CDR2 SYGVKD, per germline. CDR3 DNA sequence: TGTGCCATCAAGAAGACAGGGACGCCACTGGAGGGCTACACCTTC. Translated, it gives CAIKKTGTPLEGYTF.

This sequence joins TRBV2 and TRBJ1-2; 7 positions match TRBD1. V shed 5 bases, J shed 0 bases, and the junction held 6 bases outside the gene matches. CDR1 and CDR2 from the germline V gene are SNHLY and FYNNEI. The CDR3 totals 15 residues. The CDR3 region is CASSWDSQANYGYTF. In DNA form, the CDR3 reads TGTGCCAGCAGTTGGGACAGCCAAGCTAACTATGGCTACACCTTC.

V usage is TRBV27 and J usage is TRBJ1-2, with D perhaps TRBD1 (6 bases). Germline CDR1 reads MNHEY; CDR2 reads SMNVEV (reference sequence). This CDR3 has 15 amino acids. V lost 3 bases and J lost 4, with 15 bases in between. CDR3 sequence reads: CASSLARGGAYGYTF. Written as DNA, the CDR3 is TGTGCCAGCAGTTTGGCTAGAGGGGGTGCCTATGGCTACACCTTC.

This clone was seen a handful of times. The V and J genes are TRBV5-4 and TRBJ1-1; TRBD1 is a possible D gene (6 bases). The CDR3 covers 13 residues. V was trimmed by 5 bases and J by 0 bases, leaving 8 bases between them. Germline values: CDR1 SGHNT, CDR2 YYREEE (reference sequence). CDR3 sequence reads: CASRHRVNTEAFF. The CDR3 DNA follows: TGTGCCAGCAGGCACAGGGTGAACACTGAAGCTTTCTTT. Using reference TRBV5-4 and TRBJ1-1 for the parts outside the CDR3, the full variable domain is ETGVTQSPTHLIKTRGQQVTLRCSSQSGHNTVSWYQQALGQGPQFIFQYYREEENGRGNFPPRFSGLQFPNYSSELNVNALELDDSALYLCASRHRVNTEAFFGQGTRLTVV.

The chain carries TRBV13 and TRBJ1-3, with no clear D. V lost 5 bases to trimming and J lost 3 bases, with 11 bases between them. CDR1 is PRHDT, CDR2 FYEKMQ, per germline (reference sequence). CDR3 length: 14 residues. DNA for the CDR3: TGTGCCAGCAGCCCCCAGCGGAATGGAAACACCATATATTTT. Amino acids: CASSPQRNGNTIYF.

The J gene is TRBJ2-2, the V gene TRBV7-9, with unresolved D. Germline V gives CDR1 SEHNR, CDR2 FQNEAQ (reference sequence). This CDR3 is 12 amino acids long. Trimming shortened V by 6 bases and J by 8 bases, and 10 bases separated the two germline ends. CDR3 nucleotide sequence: TGTGCCAGCAGAGAATTAACAGGGGAGCTGTTTTTT. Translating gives CASRELTGELFF.

The CDR3 DNA reads TGTGCCAGCAGCTTGGATAGGGGGAGCCCCTCTGGAAACACCATATATTTT. Residues: CASSLDRGSPSGNTIYF. This chain joins TRBV5-4 and TRBJ1-3; a possible D gene is TRBD1 (6 bases). V was shortened by 0 bases and J by 0 bases, with 13 bases between the two germline ends. The CDR3 contains 17 residues. CDR1 SGHNT and CDR2 YYREEE come from the germline V gene (reference sequence). Using reference TRBV5-4 and TRBJ1-3 for the parts outside the CDR3, the full variable domain is ETGVTQSPTHLIKTRGQQVTLRCSSQSGHNTVSWYQQALGQGPQFIFQYYREEENGRGNFPPRFSGLQFPNYSSELNVNALELDDSALYLCASSLDRGSPSGNTIYFGEGSWLTVV.

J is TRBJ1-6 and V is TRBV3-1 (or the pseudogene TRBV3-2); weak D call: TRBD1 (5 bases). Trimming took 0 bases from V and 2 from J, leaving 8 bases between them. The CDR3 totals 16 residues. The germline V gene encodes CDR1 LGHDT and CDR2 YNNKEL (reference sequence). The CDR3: CASSQEPGAYNSPLHF. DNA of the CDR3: TGTGCCAGCAGCCAAGAGCCGGGGGCCTATAATTCACCCCTCCACTTT.

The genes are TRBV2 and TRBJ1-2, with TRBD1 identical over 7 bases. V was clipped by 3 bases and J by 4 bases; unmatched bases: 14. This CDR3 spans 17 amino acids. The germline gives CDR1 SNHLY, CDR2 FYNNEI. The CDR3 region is CASSDGTDLTLTYGYTF. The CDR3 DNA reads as TGTGCCAGCAGTGATGGGACAGACCTCACTTTAACCTATGGCTACACCTTC. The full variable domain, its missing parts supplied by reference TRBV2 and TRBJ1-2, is EPEVTQTPSHQVTQMGQEVILRCVPISNHLYFYWYRQILGQKVEFLVSFYNNEISEKSEIFDDQFSVERPDGSNFTLKIRSTKLEDSAMYFCASSDGTDLTLTYGYTFGSGTRLTVV.

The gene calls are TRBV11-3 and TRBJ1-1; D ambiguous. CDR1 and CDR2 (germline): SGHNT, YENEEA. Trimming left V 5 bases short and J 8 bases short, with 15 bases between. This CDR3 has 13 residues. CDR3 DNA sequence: TGTGCCAGCAGCACCGGAACGACTTTCGAAGCTTTCTTT. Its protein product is CASSTGTTFEAFF.

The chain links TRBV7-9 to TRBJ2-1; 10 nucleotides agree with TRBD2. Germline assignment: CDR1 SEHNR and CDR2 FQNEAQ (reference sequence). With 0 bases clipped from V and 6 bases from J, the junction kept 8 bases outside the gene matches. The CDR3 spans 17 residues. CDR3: CASSLATTSGASNEQFF. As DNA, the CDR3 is TGTGCCAGCAGCTTAGCCACTACTAGCGGGGCATCCAATGAGCAGTTCTTC.

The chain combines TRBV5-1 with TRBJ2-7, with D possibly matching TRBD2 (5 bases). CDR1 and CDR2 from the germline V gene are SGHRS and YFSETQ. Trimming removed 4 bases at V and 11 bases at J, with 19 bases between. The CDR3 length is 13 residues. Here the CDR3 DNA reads TGCGCCAGCAGCCCTGGACCCGGGGATATTGAGTACTTC. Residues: CASSPGPGDIEYF.

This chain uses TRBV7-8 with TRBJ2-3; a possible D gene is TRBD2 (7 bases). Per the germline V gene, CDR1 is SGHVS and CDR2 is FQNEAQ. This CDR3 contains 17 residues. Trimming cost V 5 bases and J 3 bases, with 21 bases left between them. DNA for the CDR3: TGTGCCAGCAGCGGGATTGGGGGGGCCTTATCGACAGATACGCAGTATTTT. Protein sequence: CASSGIGGALSTDTQYF. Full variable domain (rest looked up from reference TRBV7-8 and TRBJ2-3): GAGVSQSPRYKVAKRGQDVALRCDPISGHVSLFWYQQALGQGPEFLTYFQNEAQLDKSGLPSDRFFAERPEGSVSTLKIQRTQQEDSAVYLCASSGIGGALSTDTQYFGPGTRLTVL.

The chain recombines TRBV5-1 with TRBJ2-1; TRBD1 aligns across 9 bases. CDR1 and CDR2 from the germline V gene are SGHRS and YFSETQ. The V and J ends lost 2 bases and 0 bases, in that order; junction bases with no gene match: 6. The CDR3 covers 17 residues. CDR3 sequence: CASSLPTTGGSYNEQFF. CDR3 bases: TGCGCCAGCAGCTTACCGACGACAGGGGGCTCCTACAATGAGCAGTTCTTC.

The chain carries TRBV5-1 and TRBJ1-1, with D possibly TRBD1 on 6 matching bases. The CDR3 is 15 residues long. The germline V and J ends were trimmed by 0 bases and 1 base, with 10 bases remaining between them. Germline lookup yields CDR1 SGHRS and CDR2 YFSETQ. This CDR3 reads CASSLEGGWNTEAFF. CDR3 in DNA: TGCGCCAGCAGCTTGGAAGGGGGTTGGAACACTGAAGCTTTCTTT.

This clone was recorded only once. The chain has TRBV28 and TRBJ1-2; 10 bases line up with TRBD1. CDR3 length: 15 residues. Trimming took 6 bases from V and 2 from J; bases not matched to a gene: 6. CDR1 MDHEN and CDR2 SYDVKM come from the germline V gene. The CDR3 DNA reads TGTGCCAGCAGGGGACAGGGGCCTTTAAACTATGGCTACACCTTC. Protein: CASRGQGPLNYGYTF.

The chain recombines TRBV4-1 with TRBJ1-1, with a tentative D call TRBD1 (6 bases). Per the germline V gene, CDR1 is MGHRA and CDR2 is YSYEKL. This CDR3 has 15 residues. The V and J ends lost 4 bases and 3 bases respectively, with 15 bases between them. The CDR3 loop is CASSPGRGADTEAFF. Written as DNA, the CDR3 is TGCGCCAGCAGCCCCGGGCGGGGGGCGGACACTGAAGCTTTCTTT.

The DNA for the CDR3 is TGTGCCAGCAGCTCCTCCCTATCCGGGGGCTATGGCTACACCTTC. Its translation: CASSSSLSGGYGYTF. This chain uses TRBV7-9 with TRBJ1-2; D possibly corresponds to TRBD1 (5 bases). V was cut by 4 bases and J by 4 bases, with 16 bases left in between. Germline V gives CDR1 SEHNR, CDR2 FQNEAQ (reference sequence). This CDR3 region has 15 residues.

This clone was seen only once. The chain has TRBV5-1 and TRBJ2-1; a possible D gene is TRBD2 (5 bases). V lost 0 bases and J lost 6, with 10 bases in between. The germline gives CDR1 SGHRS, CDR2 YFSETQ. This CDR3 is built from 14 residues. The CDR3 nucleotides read TGCGCCAGCAGCTTGGGCCCAGAGGGCAATGAGCAGTTCTTC. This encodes CASSLGPEGNEQFF.

The DNA for the CDR3 is TGTGCCAGCAGCCTAGAACGGACAGGAACGACAGATACGCAGTATTTT. Translated: CASSLERTGTTDTQYF. The chain is built from TRBV4-2 and TRBJ2-3; TRBD1 aligns across 7 bases. The CDR3 contains 16 residues. J was trimmed by 3 bases and V by 4 bases; bases with no gene match: 10. CDR1 is LGHNA and CDR2 is YNFKEQ in the germline V gene.

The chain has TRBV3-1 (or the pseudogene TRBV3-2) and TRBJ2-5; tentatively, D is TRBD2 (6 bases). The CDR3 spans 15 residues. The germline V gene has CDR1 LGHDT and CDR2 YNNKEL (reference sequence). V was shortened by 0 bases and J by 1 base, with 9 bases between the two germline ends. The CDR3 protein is CASSQEIAVQETQYF. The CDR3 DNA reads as TGTGCCAGCAGCCAAGAAATAGCGGTCCAAGAGACCCAGTACTTC.

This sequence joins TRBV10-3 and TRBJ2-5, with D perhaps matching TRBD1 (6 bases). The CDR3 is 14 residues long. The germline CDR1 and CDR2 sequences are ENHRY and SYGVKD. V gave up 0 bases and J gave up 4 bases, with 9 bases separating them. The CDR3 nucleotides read TGTGCCATCAGTGAGTCGGCAGGGGCAGAGACCCAGTACTTC. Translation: CAISESAGAETQYF.

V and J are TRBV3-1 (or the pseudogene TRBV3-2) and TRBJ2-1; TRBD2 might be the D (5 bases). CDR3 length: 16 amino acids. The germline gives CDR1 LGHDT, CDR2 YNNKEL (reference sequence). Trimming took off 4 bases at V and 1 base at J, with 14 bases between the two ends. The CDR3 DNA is TGTGCCAGCAGCCGCCGGCTTTCGGGATCCTACAATGAGCAGTTCTTC. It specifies CASSRRLSGSYNEQFF.

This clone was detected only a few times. CDR3 in amino acids: CASSLGGRNNEQFF. CDR3 coding DNA: TGTGCCAGCAGCTTAGGGGGCCGGAACAATGAGCAGTTCTTC. The gene calls are TRBV5-4 and TRBJ2-1; the match to TRBD1 covers 7 bases. CDR3 length: 14 residues. V trimming: 2 bases; J trimming: 5 bases; junction bases outside the gene matches: 4. The germline gives CDR1 SGHNT, CDR2 YYREEE (reference sequence). Variable domain in full (rest from reference TRBV5-4 and TRBJ2-1): ETGVTQSPTHLIKTRGQQVTLRCSSQSGHNTVSWYQQALGQGPQFIFQYYREEENGRGNFPPRFSGLQFPNYSSELNVNALELDDSALYLCASSLGGRNNEQFFGPGTRLTVL.